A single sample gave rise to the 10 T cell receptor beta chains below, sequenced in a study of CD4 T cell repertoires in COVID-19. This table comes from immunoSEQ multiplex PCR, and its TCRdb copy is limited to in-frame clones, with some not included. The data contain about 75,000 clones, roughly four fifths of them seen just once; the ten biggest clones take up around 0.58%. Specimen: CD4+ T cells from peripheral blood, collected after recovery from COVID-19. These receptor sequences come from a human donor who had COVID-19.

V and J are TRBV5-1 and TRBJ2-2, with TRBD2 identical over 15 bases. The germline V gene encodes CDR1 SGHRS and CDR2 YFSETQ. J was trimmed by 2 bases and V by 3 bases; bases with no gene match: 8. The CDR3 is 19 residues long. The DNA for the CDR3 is TGCGCCAGCAGCTCAACCGGGACTAGCGGGGGGCTAAACACCGGGGAGCTGTTTTTT. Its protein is CASSSTGTSGGLNTGELFF.

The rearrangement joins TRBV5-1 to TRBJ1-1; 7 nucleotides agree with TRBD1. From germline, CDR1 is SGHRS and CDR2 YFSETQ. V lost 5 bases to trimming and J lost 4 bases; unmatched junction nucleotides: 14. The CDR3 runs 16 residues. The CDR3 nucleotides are TGCGCCAGCAGTCCGTGGGGACAGACTCTTTTCACTGAAGCTTTCTTT. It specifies CASSPWGQTLFTEAFF.

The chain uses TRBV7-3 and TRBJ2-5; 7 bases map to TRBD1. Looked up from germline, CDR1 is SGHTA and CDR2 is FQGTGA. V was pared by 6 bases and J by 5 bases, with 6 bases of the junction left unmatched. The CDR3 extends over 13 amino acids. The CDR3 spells CASSKQGQETQYF. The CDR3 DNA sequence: TGTGCCAGCAGTAAACAGGGGCAGGAGACCCAGTACTTC.

The CDR3 protein is CASSPYRGQTGNTEAFF. The DNA of the CDR3 is TGTGCCAGCTCACCATACCGGGGTCAGACGGGGAACACTGAAGCTTTCTTT. The chain uses TRBV18 and TRBJ1-1; D is unclear. V lost 2 bases and J 1 base, leaving 17 bases between the germline ends. This CDR3 contains 17 residues. CDR1 is KGHSH, CDR2 LQKENI, per germline.

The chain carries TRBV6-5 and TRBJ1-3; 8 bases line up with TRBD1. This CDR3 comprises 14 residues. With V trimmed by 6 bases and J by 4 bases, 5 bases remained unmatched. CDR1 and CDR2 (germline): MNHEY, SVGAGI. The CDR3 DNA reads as TGTGCCAGCAGAGATACAGGGGGGGGAAACACCATATATTTT. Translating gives CASRDTGGGNTIYF.

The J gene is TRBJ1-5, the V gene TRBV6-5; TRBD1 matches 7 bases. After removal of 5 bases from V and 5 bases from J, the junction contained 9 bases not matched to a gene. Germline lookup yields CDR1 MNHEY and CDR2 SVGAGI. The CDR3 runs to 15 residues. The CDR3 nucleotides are TGTGCCAGCAGTCACCGACAGGGAAGCGATCAGCCCCAGCATTTT. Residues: CASSHRQGSDQPQHF.

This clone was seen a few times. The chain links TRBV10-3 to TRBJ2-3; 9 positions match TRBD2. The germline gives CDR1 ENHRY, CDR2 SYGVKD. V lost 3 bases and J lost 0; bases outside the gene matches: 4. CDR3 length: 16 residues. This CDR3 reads CAISELRGGSTDTQYF. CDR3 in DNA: TGTGCCATCAGTGAATTGCGGGGGGGGAGCACAGATACGCAGTATTTT.

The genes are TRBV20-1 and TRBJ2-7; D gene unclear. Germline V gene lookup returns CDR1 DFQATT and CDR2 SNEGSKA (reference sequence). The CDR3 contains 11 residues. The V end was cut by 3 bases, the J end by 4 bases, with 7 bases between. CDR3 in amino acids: CSASPSYEQYF. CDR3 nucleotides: TGCAGTGCTAGTCCCTCGTACGAGCAGTACTTC.

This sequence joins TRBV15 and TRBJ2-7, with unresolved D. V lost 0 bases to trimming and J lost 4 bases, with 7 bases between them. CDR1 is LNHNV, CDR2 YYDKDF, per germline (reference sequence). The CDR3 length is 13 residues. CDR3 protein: CATSRDLGYEQYF. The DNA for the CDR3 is TGTGCCACCAGCAGAGATCTCGGGTACGAGCAGTACTTC. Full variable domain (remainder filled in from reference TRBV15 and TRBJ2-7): DAMVIQNPRYQVTQFGKPVTLSCSQTLNHNVMYWYQQKSSQAPKLLFHYYDKDFNNEADTPDNFQSRRPNTSFCFLDIRSPGLGDTAMYLCATSRDLGYEQYFGPGTRLTVT.

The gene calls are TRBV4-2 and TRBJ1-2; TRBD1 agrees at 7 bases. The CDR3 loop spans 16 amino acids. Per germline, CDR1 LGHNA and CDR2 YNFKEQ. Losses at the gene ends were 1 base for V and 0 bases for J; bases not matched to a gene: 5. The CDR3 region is CASSQAGGGPNYGYTF. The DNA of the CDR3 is TGTGCCAGCAGCCAAGCCGGAGGGGGCCCTAACTATGGCTACACCTTC.